This entry lists 24 T cell receptor beta chains sequenced from one sample in a study of shared clonotypes between healthy human individuals. As defined, naive CD8 cells were CD45RO-negative and positively selected for CCR7, with terminally differentiated effector memory CD45RA+ cells excluded. Using immunoSEQ multiplex PCR, the repertoire was profiled, and TCRdb retains in-frame clones only, with some absent. The data show about 700,000 clones, 92% seen once. The specimen sequenced was naive CD8+ T cells sorted from blood. All receptors come from a young man in good health.

The chain links TRBV28 to TRBJ1-1; D unresolved. Deletions cut 3 bases from V and 4 bases from J, with 12 bases between. Germline V gene lookup returns CDR1 MDHEN and CDR2 SYDVKM. The CDR3 consists of 14 residues. This CDR3 reads CASSFRASGTEAFF. The CDR3 coding sequence is TGTGCCAGCAGTTTCCGTGCCTCGGGCACTGAAGCTTTCTTT.

This chain joins TRBV14 and TRBJ2-6, with D unclear. Germline assignment: CDR1 SGHDN and CDR2 FVKESK. Trimming cost V 3 bases and J 3 bases, with 6 bases left between them. The CDR3 is made up of 14 amino acids. The chain's CDR3 is CASSQWVGANVLTF. CDR3 DNA: TGTGCCAGCAGCCAGTGGGTTGGGGCCAACGTCCTGACTTTC.

With respect to this clone: This clone may be a read error of a much larger clone one base away. Other DNA sequences in this sample translate to the same CDR3. J is TRBJ2-1 and V is TRBV27; D may be TRBD1 (5 bases). This CDR3 region has 12 residues. The germline V gene encodes CDR1 MNHEY and CDR2 SMNVEV (reference sequence). The germline V and J ends were trimmed by 3 bases and 8 bases, with 8 bases remaining between them. CDR3 DNA: TGTGCCAGCAGTTTGCTAGGGGATGAGCAGTTCTTC. Translated: CASSLLGDEQFF.

V usage is TRBV9 and J usage is TRBJ2-2; D gene uncertain. Per the germline V gene, CDR1 is SGDLS and CDR2 is YYNGEE. Trimming cost V 0 bases and J 8 bases, with 11 bases left between them. This CDR3 region has 14 residues. CDR3 sequence: CASSVGSAEGELFF. CDR3 nucleotide sequence: TGTGCCAGCAGCGTAGGATCAGCAGAAGGGGAGCTGTTTTTT.

Turning to this clone: Other DNA sequences of this sample code for an identical CDR3. V is TRBV7-9 and J is TRBJ1-1; tentatively, D is TRBD1 (5 bases). Germline V lookup: CDR1 SEHNR, CDR2 FQNEAQ (reference sequence). The CDR3 covers 11 residues. Between the trimmed V and J ends, which lost 1 base and 8 bases, there was a span of 5 bases. The CDR3 DNA reads as TGTGCCAGCAGCTTAGGGGGGGAAGCTTTCTTT. As protein: CASSLGGEAFF.

The table lists this clone with a few counts. This rearrangement joins TRBV13 to TRBJ2-2; D is undetermined. Trimming shortened V by 5 bases and J by 6 bases, and 10 bases separated the two germline ends. This CDR3 is 13 amino acids long. Per germline, CDR1 PRHDT and CDR2 FYEKMQ (reference sequence). The CDR3 is CASSQNSAGELFF. The CDR3 DNA is TGTGCCAGCAGCCAAAATTCCGCCGGGGAGCTGTTTTTT.

The gene calls are TRBV5-1 and TRBJ2-1; 9 bases align to TRBD2. This CDR3 region has 13 residues. Trimming at V came to 7 bases and at J to 5 bases, leaving 4 bases not matched to a gene. The germline gives CDR1 SGHRS, CDR2 YFSETQ. CDR3 amino acids: CASRLAGHNEQFF. CDR3 sequence (DNA): TGCGCCAGCCGCCTAGCGGGACACAATGAGCAGTTCTTC.

The rearrangement links TRBV9 to TRBJ2-1; D gene uncertain. Trimming took 0 bases from V and 6 from J, leaving 10 bases between them. Germline V gene sequence: CDR1 SGDLS, CDR2 YYNGEE. The CDR3 consists of 14 residues. The CDR3 spells CASSVGWTINEQFF. CDR3 sequence (DNA): TGTGCCAGCAGCGTAGGTTGGACCATCAATGAGCAGTTCTTC.

The V and J genes are TRBV19 and TRBJ2-5; possible D gene TRBD1, 6 bases. Germline CDR1 and CDR2: LNHDA and SQIVND (reference sequence). V was trimmed by 5 bases and J by 3 bases, leaving 13 bases between them. The CDR3 is 14 amino acids. The DNA for the CDR3 is TGTGCCAGTAGTTTCCGGGACACAGAAGAGACCCAGTACTTC. It yields the protein CASSFRDTEETQYF.

This chain joins TRBV6-1 and TRBJ1-1; TRBD1 aligns across 8 bases. Germline trimming cut 7 bases from V and 4 bases from J; bases unmatched to any gene: 5. The CDR3 spans 13 residues. Per the germline V gene, CDR1 is MNHNS and CDR2 is SASEGT. CDR3 amino acids: CASTLQGGTEAFF. The CDR3 DNA follows: TGTGCCAGCACCCTACAGGGGGGCACTGAAGCTTTCTTT.

The chain is built from TRBV5-6 and TRBJ2-6, with 7 bases aligning to TRBD1. With V trimmed by 4 bases and J by 11 bases, 6 bases remained unmatched. Germline V gives CDR1 SGHDT, CDR2 YYEEEE. The CDR3 contains 13 residues. The CDR3 sequence: CASSLSGTDVLTF. The DNA of the CDR3 is TGTGCCAGCAGCCTGAGTGGGACAGACGTCCTGACTTTC.

CDR3 nucleotides: TGTGCCAGCAGCTTACCGGGGAGTGGAGATACGCAGTATTTT. Its translation is CASSLPGSGDTQYF. The chain carries TRBV7-9 and TRBJ2-3; a possible D gene is TRBD2 (5 bases). V was shortened by 2 bases and J by 5 bases, with 11 bases between the two germline ends. The CDR3 sequence is 14 residues long. Germline CDR1 SEHNR, CDR2 FQNEAQ (reference sequence).

The chain carries TRBV6-5 and TRBJ2-3, with D tentatively TRBD2 (5 bases). In germline, CDR1 is MNHEY, CDR2 SVGAGI. CDR3 length equals 16 residues. V lost 4 bases and J lost 1, with 15 bases in between. The CDR3 protein is CASSWASRGGTDTQYF. The CDR3, as DNA: TGTGCCAGCAGTTGGGCTAGCCGGGGTGGCACAGATACGCAGTATTTT.

A word on this clone: This sample also contains other DNA sequences that code for the same CDR3. The rearrangement joins TRBV7-9 to TRBJ2-2; D is uncertain. The CDR3 has 13 amino acids. With 1 base removed from V and 5 bases from J, the gap between germline ends came to 5 bases. The germline gives CDR1 SEHNR, CDR2 FQNEAQ (reference sequence). The CDR3 loop reads CASSLVETGELFF. The CDR3 DNA reads as TGTGCCAGCAGCTTAGTTGAGACCGGGGAGCTGTTTTTT.

V usage is TRBV18 and J usage is TRBJ2-6, with 10 bases aligning to TRBD1. The ends lost 6 bases at V and 0 bases at J; junction bases unmatched: 8. Germline lookup yields CDR1 KGHSH and CDR2 LQKENI. The CDR3 has 18 amino acids. The CDR3 nucleotides read TGTGCCAGCTCCCCCGGGACAGGGGCGATCTCTGGGGCCAACGTCCTGACTTTC. This translates into CASSPGTGAISGANVLTF.

This chain connects TRBV27 to TRBJ2-1; TRBD2 agrees at 11 bases. Germline V gene sequence: CDR1 MNHEY, CDR2 SMNVEV (reference sequence). V trimming: 3 bases; J trimming: 9 bases; junction bases outside the gene matches: 4. This CDR3 comprises 14 residues. CDR3 nucleotides: TGTGCCAGCAGTTTGGCACTAGCGGGAGTTGAGCAGTTCTTC. Translated, it gives CASSLALAGVEQFF.

The V gene is TRBV14, the J gene TRBJ1-3; TRBD1 is a possible D gene (5 bases). V gave up 0 bases and J gave up 1 base, with 10 bases separating them. There are 16 residues in the CDR3. Germline assignment: CDR1 SGHDN and CDR2 FVKESK. CDR3 sequence reads: CASSQEGRRSGNTIYF. CDR3 nucleotide sequence: TGTGCCAGCAGCCAAGAGGGACGAAGGTCTGGAAACACCATATATTTT.

This clone appeared once. The rearrangement joins TRBV29-1 to TRBJ2-2; tentatively, D is TRBD1 (5 bases). CDR3 size: 15 residues. Germline CDR1 and CDR2: SQVTM and ANQGSEA. V was pared by 7 bases and J by 8 bases, with 23 bases between. The DNA of the CDR3 is TGCAGCGCCCAAGGGGATTTTGGGTTACGGGGGGAGCTGTTTTTT. Translating it yields CSAQGDFGLRGELFF.

The V gene is TRBV5-4, the J gene TRBJ1-2; the D is unclear. This CDR3 contains 12 residues. Per germline, CDR1 SGHNT and CDR2 YYREEE (reference sequence). Trimming left V 0 bases short and J 7 bases short, with 7 bases between. The CDR3 protein is CASSLGARGYTF. DNA of the CDR3: TGTGCCAGCAGCTTGGGAGCGCGTGGCTACACCTTC.

V is TRBV6-5 and J is TRBJ1-1; D remains unclear. This CDR3 spans 14 amino acids. Germline values: CDR1 MNHEY, CDR2 SVGAGI. V was shortened by 7 bases and J by 6 bases, with 18 bases between the two germline ends. In DNA, the CDR3 is TGTGCCAGCAATTGGGTCACTGACTCCCCTGAAGCTTTCTTT. It specifies CASNWVTDSPEAFF.

V usage is TRBV4-1 and J usage is TRBJ2-5, with 9 bases lining up with TRBD1. CDR1 is MGHRA, CDR2 YSYEKL, per germline. The V gene end was trimmed by 1 base and the J gene end by 2 bases; junction bases not matched to a gene: 5. The CDR3 is made up of 16 amino acids. Written as DNA, the CDR3 is TGCGCCAGCAGCCAAGCCCCCGGGACAGGGCAAGAGACCCAGTACTTC. It encodes CASSQAPGTGQETQYF.

This clone came up once. The J gene is TRBJ2-5, the V gene TRBV19, with D hard to call. The CDR3 extends over 12 amino acids. Trimming removed 4 bases at V and 9 bases at J, with 12 bases between. The germline V gene has CDR1 LNHDA and CDR2 SQIVND (reference sequence). DNA of the CDR3: TGTGCCAGTAGTACCCCCGGCAAGGCCCAGTACTTC. It yields the protein CASSTPGKAQYF. The full variable domain, with the rest looked up from reference TRBV19 and TRBJ2-5, is DGGITQSPKYLFRKEGQNVTLSCEQNLNHDAMYWYRQDPGQGLRLIYYSQIVNDFQKGDIAEGYSVSREKKESFPLTVTSAQKNPTAFYLCASSTPGKAQYFGPGTRLLVL.

This clone has a single count. The V gene is TRBV4-2, the J gene TRBJ2-1; D is undetermined. V was clipped by 0 bases and J by 7 bases, with 10 bases between them. This CDR3 region has 14 residues. Per germline, CDR1 LGHNA and CDR2 YNFKEQ. The CDR3 DNA is TGTGCCAGCAGCCAAGATCCAGCCGCGAATGAGCAGTTCTTC. Protein product: CASSQDPAANEQFF.

This clone was counted a single time. The chain couples TRBV19 to TRBJ2-1; unclear D gene. V lost 9 bases and J 4 bases, leaving 10 bases between the germline ends. The CDR3 contains 12 residues. Germline CDR1 reads LNHDA; CDR2 reads SQIVND (reference sequence). CDR3 region: CASIGMYNEQFF. For the CDR3, the DNA is TGTGCCAGCATAGGGATGTACAATGAGCAGTTCTTC. The whole variable domain, remainder taken from reference TRBV19 and TRBJ2-1, is DGGITQSPKYLFRKEGQNVTLSCEQNLNHDAMYWYRQDPGQGLRLIYYSQIVNDFQKGDIAEGYSVSREKKESFPLTVTSAQKNPTAFYLCASIGMYNEQFFGPGTRLTVL.